This T cell receptor (beta chain) comes out of a study of shared clonotypes between healthy human individuals. Study at large: The cohort had a couple of women and a few men, ages 18 to 49.

The CDR3 has 11 residues. Germline V gene sequence: CDR1 SGHDT, CDR2 YYEEEE. The ends were cut back, 2 bases at V and 8 bases at J, with 4 bases in the middle. General study results and limits: Between several donors, naive CD4 clonotypes were shared at a level of about 5%.

TCRdb's table, derived via immunoSEQ multiplex PCR, lists solely in-frame clones and lacks some. Of some 380,000 clones in the sample, 90% to 97% were seen once. Comment on this clone: Its antigen is still unknown.

The clonotype was recovered from a man between 25 and 39 years old in good health. The sample comprised memory CD8+ T cells sorted from blood. Described subset: CD45RO+ cells pooled with CCR7-negative TemRA cells. The J gene is TRBJ1-4, the V gene TRBV5-6; D remains ambiguous. The CDR3 DNA sequence: TGTGCCAGCAGCTTAGGGGAAAAACTGTTTTTT. This translates into CASSLGEKLFF.